A single sample is the source of the 22 T cell receptor beta chains below, sequenced in a study of CD8 T cells in ankylosing spondylitis. TCRdb passed the 5' RACE reads through MiXCR, listing each CDR3 protein once. The sample carries more than 650,000 distinct CDR3 sequences, approximately 12% recorded once. Notes on the study in general: Seemingly characteristic of ankylosing spondylitis blood was a TCR beta motif consisting of eight highly homologous variants.

No antigen has been assigned to these receptors. Sequences were obtained from blood, either unsorted or a sorted T cell fraction (not recorded which). Every receptor here comes from a male donor with ankylosing spondylitis.

The chain has TRBV20-1 and TRBJ2-3; perhaps TRBD1 as D (5 bases). The CDR3 is made up of 15 amino acids. Trimming cost V 6 bases and J 0 bases, with 16 bases left between them. The germline V gene has CDR1 DFQATT and CDR2 SNEGSKA (reference sequence). CDR3 amino acids: CSAGDWKYSTDTQYF. DNA for the CDR3: TGCAGTGCAGGGGATTGGAAATATAGCACAGATACGCAGTATTTT.

This clonotype was detected many times. V usage is TRBV20-1 and J usage is TRBJ2-2; D perhaps matches TRBD1 (6 bases). CDR1 and CDR2 from the germline V gene are DFQATT and SNEGSKA (reference sequence). V was clipped by 6 bases and J by 0 bases, with 14 bases between them. The CDR3 length is 15 residues. Here the CDR3 DNA reads TGCAGTGCCCTGGGACACTTCGCGAACACCGGGGAGCTGTTTTTT. It translates to CSALGHFANTGELFF.

In this sample, this clonotype turned up a few times. V usage is TRBV6-1 and J usage is TRBJ2-5; 7 nucleotides align to TRBD1. The CDR3 totals 15 residues. J lost 1 base, V lost 3 bases, and 5 bases had no gene match. From germline, CDR1 is MNHNS and CDR2 SASEGT. The CDR3 sequence: CASSDQTGLQETQYF. The CDR3 DNA is TGTGCCAGCAGTGACCAGACAGGGCTCCAAGAGACCCAGTACTTC.

This clonotype was seen a handful of times. J is TRBJ2-7 and V is TRBV7-9, with 8 bases aligning to TRBD1. V lost 5 bases to trimming and J lost 6 bases; unmatched junction nucleotides: 6. The CDR3 runs 13 residues. From germline, CDR1 is SEHNR and CDR2 FQNEAQ (reference sequence). CDR3 residues: CASSARQGAEQYF. CDR3 DNA sequence: TGTGCCAGCAGCGCCCGGCAGGGGGCCGAGCAGTACTTC.

J is TRBJ2-7 and V is TRBV10-3; 7 nucleotides line up with TRBD2. Germline CDR1 reads ENHRY; CDR2 reads SYGVKD. V was clipped by 4 bases and J by 2 bases; unmatched bases: 5. CDR3 length: 14 amino acids. The CDR3, as DNA: TGTGCCATCAGTGTGGGCGGGAGCGCCTACGAGCAGTACTTC. As protein: CAISVGGSAYEQYF.

This clonotype was observed at least ten times. This chain connects TRBV5-5 to TRBJ2-1; D gene uncertain. The germline gives CDR1 SGHKS, CDR2 YYEKEE (reference sequence). V lost 0 bases and J 6 bases, leaving 13 bases between the germline ends. CDR3 length equals 15 residues. In nucleotides, the CDR3 is TGTGCCAGCAGCTTGGTTCCCCTCTTGAGCAATGAGCAGTTCTTC. Translated: CASSLVPLLSNEQFF.

V usage is TRBV11-2 and J usage is TRBJ1-1; D not certain. This CDR3 has 13 residues. Deletions cut 5 bases from V and 2 bases from J, with 9 bases between. CDR1 SGHAT and CDR2 FQNNGV come from the germline V gene. The CDR3 is CASSVYGNTEAFF. The CDR3 DNA sequence: TGTGCCAGCAGCGTGTACGGAAACACTGAAGCTTTCTTT. Based on the CDR3 plus reference TRBV11-2 and TRBJ1-1, the full variable domain is EAGVAQSPRYKIIEKRQSVAFWCNPISGHATLYWYQQILGQGPKLLIQFQNNGVVDDSQLPKDRFSAERLKGVDSTLKIQPAKLEDSAVYLCASSVYGNTEAFFGQGTRLTVV.

This clonotype has only a few counts. The chain employs TRBV12-3 or TRBV12-4 and TRBJ2-1; 9 positions match TRBD1. The CDR3 covers 15 residues. Trimming at V came to 5 bases and at J to 10 bases, leaving 12 bases not matched to a gene. The CDR3 reads CASSAPGTGTWEQFF. DNA of the CDR3: TGTGCCAGCAGTGCTCCCGGGACAGGGACGTGGGAGCAGTTCTTC.

This clonotype occurred many times. This chain links TRBV29-1 with TRBJ1-2; a weak D match, TRBD1 (5 bases). This CDR3 has 11 amino acids. V was trimmed by 7 bases and J by 5 bases, leaving 11 bases between them. CDR1 is SQVTM, CDR2 ANQGSEA, per germline. The DNA of the CDR3 is TGCAGCGGTGGGGGTTATTATGGCTACACCTTC. Its translation: CSGGGYYGYTF.

J is TRBJ2-7 and V is TRBV5-8, with a possible D match to TRBD2 (7 bases). There are 12 residues in the CDR3. V lost 0 bases and J 12 bases, leaving 13 bases between the germline ends. The germline gives CDR1 SGHTS, CDR2 YDEGEE. The CDR3: CASSLDREGLYF. The DNA for the CDR3 is TGTGCCAGCAGCTTGGACAGGGAGGGTTTGTACTTC.

There are a few counts of this clonotype. The chain links TRBV4-1 to TRBJ1-5; 7 nucleotides line up with TRBD1. V lost 1 base, J lost 0 bases, and 6 bases stayed unmatched. Germline CDR1 is MGHRA and CDR2 is YSYEKL. The CDR3 is 17 residues long. CDR3 region: CASSQGRGQYSNQPQHF. In nucleotides, the CDR3 is TGCGCCAGCAGCCAAGGGCGGGGACAGTATAGCAATCAGCCCCAGCATTTT.

The rearrangement uses TRBV12-3 or TRBV12-4 and TRBJ1-6, with TRBD1 matching 9 bases. Germline trimming cut 6 bases from V and 8 bases from J; bases unmatched to any gene: 8. The CDR3 has 15 residues. The CDR3, as DNA: TGTGCCAGCAGACGCGGGACAGGGTTAGATTCACCCCTCCACTTT. Translating it yields CASRRGTGLDSPLHF.

This clonotype was seen a few times. The CDR3 reads CSARDGTGNNQPQHF. The CDR3 region has the DNA TGCAGTGCTAGGGATGGGACAGGGAACAATCAGCCCCAGCATTTT. The J gene is TRBJ1-5, the V gene TRBV20-1; TRBD1 agrees at 9 bases. J gave up 3 bases and V 3 bases, and 6 bases lay outside the gene matches. CDR3 length: 15 amino acids. The germline V gene has CDR1 DFQATT and CDR2 SNEGSKA (reference sequence).

This chain links TRBV18 with TRBJ2-5; no firm D call. The ends were cut back, 2 bases at V and 4 bases at J, with 14 bases in the middle. CDR1 KGHSH and CDR2 LQKENI come from the germline V gene. The length of the CDR3 is 15 residues. In DNA, the CDR3 is TGTGCCAGCTCACCATATCTCGAGGACCTAGAGACCCAGTACTTC. It encodes CASSPYLEDLETQYF.

V is TRBV6-1 and J is TRBJ2-1; 11 positions match TRBD2. Trimming cost V 7 bases and J 2 bases; bases outside gene matches: 4. Per germline, CDR1 MNHNS and CDR2 SASEGT. The CDR3 spans 15 residues. The CDR3: CASTGTSGAYNEQFF. The CDR3 nucleotides are TGTGCCAGCACCGGGACTAGCGGAGCCTACAATGAGCAGTTCTTC.

This chain connects TRBV15 to TRBJ1-5, with 12 bases aligning to TRBD1. The CDR3 runs to 16 residues. V lost 7 bases to trimming and J lost 7 bases; unmatched junction nucleotides: 11. Germline CDR1 is LNHNV and CDR2 is YYDKDF (reference sequence). The CDR3 DNA reads TGTGCCACCACTCCGGGACAGGGGGCGCCCCGACAGCCCCAGCATTTT. Translation: CATTPGQGAPRQPQHF. The complete variable domain, with remaining parts taken from reference TRBV15 and TRBJ1-5, reads DAMVIQNPRYQVTQFGKPVTLSCSQTLNHNVMYWYQQKSSQAPKLLFHYYDKDFNNEADTPDNFQSRRPNTSFCFLDIRSPGLGDTAMYLCATTPGQGAPRQPQHFGDGTRLSIL.

This clonotype appeared a few times. This rearrangement joins TRBV7-2 to TRBJ2-5; 14 bases match TRBD2. Germline CDR1 is SGHTA and CDR2 is FQGNSA. The J segment lost 4 bases and the V segment lost 5 bases, leaving 3 bases of the junction unmatched. CDR3 length: 15 amino acids. The CDR3 loop is CASSDGTSGGETQYF. Written as DNA, the CDR3 is TGTGCCAGCAGCGACGGGACTAGCGGGGGAGAGACCCAGTACTTC.

V is TRBV7-2 and J is TRBJ2-1; 8 bases are shared with TRBD2. V shed 2 bases and J 16 bases; nucleotides not matched to a gene: 10. Germline values: CDR1 SGHTA, CDR2 FQGNSA. This CDR3 is built from 13 residues. CDR3 coding DNA: TGTGCCAGCAGCTTATCGCGGGGGGAGGGAAGATTCTTC. Encoded protein: CASSLSRGEGRFF.

This chain connects TRBV7-2 to TRBJ2-3; D is possibly TRBD2 (6 bases). There are 14 residues in the CDR3. Between the trimmed V and J ends, which lost 2 bases and 6 bases, there was a span of 12 bases. CDR1 is SGHTA, CDR2 FQGNSA, per germline. The CDR3: CASSLMGGGDTQYF. The CDR3 DNA sequence: TGTGCCAGCAGCTTAATGGGGGGAGGTGATACGCAGTATTTT.

There are a few counts of this clonotype. The gene calls are TRBV20-1 and TRBJ2-1; D is unresolved. Trimming left V 0 bases short and J 4 bases short, with 10 bases between. The CDR3 contains 14 residues. Germline values: CDR1 DFQATT, CDR2 SNEGSKA (reference sequence). CDR3 sequence: CSARDAQKYNEQFF. The CDR3 nucleotides read TGCAGTGCTAGAGATGCCCAAAAATACAATGAGCAGTTCTTC.

The chain employs TRBV20-1 and TRBJ2-7; 8 nucleotides line up with TRBD1. This CDR3 spans 12 amino acids. Germline CDR1 DFQATT, CDR2 SNEGSKA (reference sequence). The V and J ends lost 5 bases and 3 bases, in that order; junction bases with no gene match: 3. CDR3 residues: CSAAQGDYEQYF. DNA of the CDR3: TGCAGTGCTGCACAGGGGGACTACGAGCAGTACTTC.

This clonotype turned up a few times. The V and J genes are TRBV28 and TRBJ2-1; TRBD1 agrees at 8 bases. With 2 bases clipped from V and 8 bases from J, the junction kept 5 bases outside the gene matches. The CDR3 contains 14 residues. Germline CDR1 and CDR2: MDHEN and SYDVKM. The CDR3 DNA sequence: TGTGCCAGCAGTTTACAGGGGGCGGGCGATGAGCAGTTCTTC. This translates into CASSLQGAGDEQFF.